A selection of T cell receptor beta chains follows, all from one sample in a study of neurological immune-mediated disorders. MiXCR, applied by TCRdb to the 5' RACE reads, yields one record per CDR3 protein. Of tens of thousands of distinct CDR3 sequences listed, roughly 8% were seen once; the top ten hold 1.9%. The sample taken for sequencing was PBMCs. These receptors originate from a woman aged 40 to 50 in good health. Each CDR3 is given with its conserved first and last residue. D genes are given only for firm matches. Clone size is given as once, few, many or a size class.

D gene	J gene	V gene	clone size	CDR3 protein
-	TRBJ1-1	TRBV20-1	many	CSARWQATNTEAFF
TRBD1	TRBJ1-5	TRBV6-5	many	CASSSTGQVNQPQHF
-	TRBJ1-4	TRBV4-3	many	CASSQDIGSGDEKLFF
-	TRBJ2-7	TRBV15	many	CATSREFTAEGDYEQYF
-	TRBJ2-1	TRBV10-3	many	CAISEGTVEQFF
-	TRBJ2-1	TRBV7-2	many	CASARGRVNEQFF
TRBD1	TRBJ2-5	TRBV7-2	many	CASSRDRGRQETQYF
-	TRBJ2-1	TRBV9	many	CASSVAGRNHNEQFF
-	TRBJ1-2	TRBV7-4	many	CASFAKESSGYGYTF
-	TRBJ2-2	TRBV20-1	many	CSALADRLNTGELFF
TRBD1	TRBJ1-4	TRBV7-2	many	CASSPGTGVRGAEKLFF
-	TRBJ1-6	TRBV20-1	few	CSASSGGGNNSPLHF
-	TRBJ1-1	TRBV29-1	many	CSVVVSGGTEAFF
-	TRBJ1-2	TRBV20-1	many	CSAIPGMRSGYTF